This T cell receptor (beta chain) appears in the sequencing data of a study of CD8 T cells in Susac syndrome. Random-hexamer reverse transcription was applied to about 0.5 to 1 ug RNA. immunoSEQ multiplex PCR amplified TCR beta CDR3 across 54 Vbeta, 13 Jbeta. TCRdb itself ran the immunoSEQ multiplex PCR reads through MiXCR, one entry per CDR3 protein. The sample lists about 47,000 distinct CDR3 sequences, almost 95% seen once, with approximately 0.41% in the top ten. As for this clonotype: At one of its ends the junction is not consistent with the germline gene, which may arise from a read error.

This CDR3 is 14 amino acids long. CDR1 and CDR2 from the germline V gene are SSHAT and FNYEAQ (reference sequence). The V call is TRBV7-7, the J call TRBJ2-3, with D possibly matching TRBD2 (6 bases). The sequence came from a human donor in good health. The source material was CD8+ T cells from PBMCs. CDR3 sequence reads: CASSWDLEPDTQYF. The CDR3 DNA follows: TGTGCTAGCAGCTGGGACTTAGAACCAGATACGCAGTATTTT.